The 14 T cell receptor beta chains reported below all come from one sample, sequenced in a study of ipilimumab plus nivolumab after autologous stem cell transplantation. Produced via immunoSEQ multiplex PCR; TCRdb's table is partial and in-frame only. The sample contains some 87,000 clones, 75% to 85% of which appear only once. Sequenced material: PBMCs, taken in a trial of ipilimumab plus nivolumab as post-transplant consolidation. The receptors were sampled from a male donor with diffuse large B-cell lymphoma.

The rearrangement links TRBV7-6 to TRBJ2-2, with D perhaps matching TRBD1 or TRBD2 (6 bases each). This CDR3 spans 15 amino acids. In germline, CDR1 is SGHVS, CDR2 FNYEAQ. Trimming left V 5 bases short and J 2 bases short, with 12 bases between. CDR3 amino acids: CASSRGTLNTGELFF. For the CDR3, the DNA is TGTGCCAGCAGCCGCGGGACACTCAACACCGGGGAGCTGTTTTTT.

The chain is built from TRBV7-2 and TRBJ2-7; no definite D call. The CDR3 extends over 12 amino acids. Germline CDR1 is SGHTA and CDR2 is FQGNSA. V was shortened by 8 bases and J by 4 bases, with 12 bases between the two germline ends. The CDR3: CASGVGTYEQYF. CDR3 DNA: TGTGCCAGCGGGGTTGGAACTTACGAGCAGTACTTC.

The chain carries TRBV11-2 and TRBJ2-2; D perhaps matches TRBD1 (6 bases). Per the germline V gene, CDR1 is SGHAT and CDR2 is FQNNGV. Trimming stripped 5 bases from V and 4 bases from J, with 11 bases between. The length of the CDR3 is 14 residues. This chain's CDR3 is CASSINRVTGELFF. CDR3 DNA: TGTGCCAGCAGCATAAACAGGGTCACCGGGGAGCTGTTTTTT.

V is TRBV11-2 and J is TRBJ2-1; D call uncertain. There are 15 residues in the CDR3. Germline V lookup: CDR1 SGHAT, CDR2 FQNNGV. V was cut by 1 base and J by 12 bases, with 19 bases left in between. The CDR3 spells CASSLGQAHPGGQFF. DNA of the CDR3: TGTGCCAGCAGCTTAGGGCAGGCACACCCCGGCGGGCAGTTCTTC.

This clone was recorded a few times. The V gene is TRBV2, the J gene TRBJ1-2; a weak D match, TRBD1 (6 bases). The CDR3 has 13 residues. V was pared by 6 bases and J by 1 base, with 9 bases between. CDR1 SNHLY and CDR2 FYNNEI come from the germline V gene. As DNA, the CDR3 is TGTGCCAGCAGCGCGGACAGTAACTATGGCTACACCTTC. Residues: CASSADSNYGYTF.

The gene calls are TRBV6-1 and TRBJ1-6, with no clear D. V lost 4 bases, J lost 9 bases, and 10 bases lay in between. CDR1 and CDR2 (germline): MNHNS, SASEGT. The CDR3 extends over 13 amino acids. CDR3 sequence reads: CASSANLGSPLHF. The CDR3 DNA follows: TGTGCCAGCAGTGCCAACCTAGGTTCACCCCTCCACTTT.

The chain is built from TRBV4-1 and TRBJ2-3, with D maybe TRBD2 (5 bases). This CDR3 is 16 amino acids long. Germline V gives CDR1 MGHRA, CDR2 YSYEKL. The V end lost 5 bases, the J end lost 0 bases, and 15 bases lay between the germline ends. For the CDR3, the DNA is TGCGCCAGCAGCTCCCGGGGTAGCGTGAGCACAGATACGCAGTATTTT. This translates into CASSSRGSVSTDTQYF.

The chain carries TRBV7-2 and TRBJ2-7; a weak D match, TRBD1 (5 bases). CDR3 length: 14 residues. Germline loops: CDR1 SGHTA, CDR2 FQGNSA. The V gene lost 4 bases and the J gene lost 3 bases, with 13 bases spanning the gap. The CDR3 reads CASSSAGHRYEQYF. CDR3 nucleotides: TGTGCCAGCAGCTCGGCTGGACACCGCTACGAGCAGTACTTC.

The rearrangement joins TRBV6-6 to TRBJ1-2; D possibly corresponds to TRBD1 (5 bases). Trimming took off 2 bases at V and 6 bases at J, with 13 bases between the two ends. In germline, CDR1 is MNHNY, CDR2 SVGAGI (reference sequence). This CDR3 comprises 14 residues. The CDR3 DNA follows: TGTGCCAGCAGTTACGGGGGAACGGAAAATGGCTACACCTTC. The encoded protein is CASSYGGTENGYTF.

The V and J genes are TRBV27 and TRBJ1-2; D might be TRBD1 (5 bases). Germline V lookup: CDR1 MNHEY, CDR2 SMNVEV (reference sequence). The CDR3 has 14 residues. V was trimmed by 7 bases and J by 7 bases, leaving 19 bases between them. CDR3: CASTGGAGHRGYTF. In DNA form, the CDR3 reads TGTGCCAGCACTGGGGGAGCAGGGCACCGTGGCTACACCTTC.

The chain combines TRBV19 with TRBJ2-7; TRBD1 agrees at 9 bases. Looked up from germline, CDR1 is LNHDA and CDR2 is SQIVND (reference sequence). Unmatched junction bases numbered 7, after V lost 7 bases and J lost 6 bases. The CDR3 has 13 amino acids. DNA of the CDR3: TGTGCCAGTAAAGTGACAGGGGGTAGCGAGCAGTACTTC. This codes for CASKVTGGSEQYF.

The V and J genes are TRBV7-9 and TRBJ2-5; either TRBD1 or TRBD2 may supply D (5 bases each). Germline lookup yields CDR1 SEHNR and CDR2 FQNEAQ (reference sequence). Trimming took 0 bases from V and 2 from J, leaving 10 bases between them. CDR3 length: 15 residues. CDR3 sequence: CASSLAGRRQETQYF. The DNA for the CDR3 is TGTGCCAGCAGCTTAGCGGGACGGAGGCAAGAGACCCAGTACTTC. The whole variable domain, remainder taken from reference TRBV7-9 and TRBJ2-5, is DTGVSQNPRHKITKRGQNVTFRCDPISEHNRLYWYRQTLGQGPEFLTYFQNEAQLEKSRLLSDRFSAERPKGSFSTLEIQRTEQGDSAMYLCASSLAGRRQETQYFGPGTRLLVL.

This clone was detected only a few times. The genes are TRBV19 and TRBJ1-2; TRBD1 aligns across 7 bases. Germline CDR1 is LNHDA and CDR2 is SQIVND (reference sequence). This CDR3 region has 14 residues. After removal of 2 bases from V and 7 bases from J, the junction contained 7 bases not matched to a gene. CDR3 nucleotides: TGTGCCAGTAGTATATCAGGGACAGTTCGTGGCTACACCTTC. It yields the protein CASSISGTVRGYTF.

The chain joins TRBV7-3 to TRBJ2-7; 7 bases fit TRBD1. The CDR3 spans 13 residues. V lost 3 bases to trimming and J lost 7 bases; unmatched junction nucleotides: 6. Germline CDR1 is SGHTA and CDR2 is FQGTGA. CDR3 coding DNA: TGTGCCAGCAGCTTCGACAGGGTGAGTGAGCAGTACTTC. Protein sequence: CASSFDRVSEQYF.